This TCR beta chain derives from a study of blood T cell repertoires in COVID-19. On the study more broadly: Samples of COVID-19 (acute and convalescent) were obtained from the United States, Italy and Spain.

The authors' processing: Estimates of nucleated cell counts were drawn from the amplification of reference gene primers. TCRdb keeps only in-frame clones here, not all; method: immunoSEQ multiplex PCR. V, J and clone size are taken as reported in that table, and D and trimming were inferred from the DNA itself. The sample includes fewer than 80,000 clones, more than 75% of them seen just once. Germline V gives CDR1 MNHEY, CDR2 SVGEGT. The CDR3 is 16 residues long. The V gene lost 6 bases and the J gene lost 0 bases, with 15 bases spanning the gap. This clone appeared many times. V and J are TRBV6-2 or TRBV6-3 and TRBJ1-3; no reliable D call. The sequencing input was peripheral blood. This sequence originates from a human donor in a cohort sampled during active COVID-19. The CDR3 is CASSDLDSSSGNTIYF. As DNA, the CDR3 is TGTGCCAGCAGCGACCTGGACTCGAGCTCTGGAAACACCATATATTTT.